The 15 T cell receptor beta chains given below trace back to one sample, sequenced in a study of graft-versus-host responses after intestinal transplantation. For these TCRs, the target antigens are not known. Clones were sequenced by immunoSEQ multiplex PCR, and TCRdb holds only the in-frame ones, with some missing. In the table there are over 75,000 clones, around 90% of which are singletons. Specimen: unstimulated CD4+ T cells sorted from spleen or lymph node cells, collected before intestinal transplant. All receptors come from a human donor who received an intestinal transplant.

The J gene is TRBJ2-1, the V gene TRBV5-8; 9 bases line up with TRBD2. This CDR3 is built from 12 residues. CDR1 is SGHTS and CDR2 is YDEGEE in the germline V gene. Unmatched junction bases numbered 1, after V lost 2 bases and J lost 10 bases. The CDR3 nucleotides are TGTGCCAGCAGCTTAACTAGCGGGGAGCAGTTCTTC. Protein: CASSLTSGEQFF.

This chain joins TRBV7-3 and TRBJ1-2; 10 nucleotides line up with TRBD1. This CDR3 comprises 15 residues. Per germline, CDR1 SGHTA and CDR2 FQGTGA. V lost 1 base to trimming and J lost 5 bases; unmatched junction nucleotides: 4. The CDR3 protein is CASSLNGQGGYGYTF. CDR3 nucleotides: TGTGCCAGCAGCTTAAATGGACAGGGGGGGTATGGCTACACCTTC.

This clone was picked up a small number of times. The chain couples TRBV10-3 to TRBJ1-3, with a tentative D call TRBD1 (6 bases). Between the trimmed V and J ends, which lost 0 bases and 1 base, there was a span of 13 bases. The CDR3 sequence is 17 residues long. CDR1 and CDR2 (germline): ENHRY, SYGVKD. The CDR3 region has the DNA TGTGCCATCAGTGAGTCGTCGGGGACATCTTCTGGAAACACCATATATTTT. Translating it yields CAISESSGTSSGNTIYF.

In nucleotides, the CDR3 is TGTGCCAGCAGCGTAGGGACAGGGGGGGATGAGCAGTTCTTC. Translation gives CASSVGTGGDEQFF. V is TRBV9 and J is TRBJ2-1, with TRBD1 matching 10 bases. Germline V gene sequence: CDR1 SGDLS, CDR2 YYNGEE. V trimming: 0 bases; J trimming: 8 bases; junction bases outside the gene matches: 2. This CDR3 is 14 amino acids long.

This sequence joins TRBV27 and TRBJ2-3; 9 bases agree with TRBD2. With V trimmed by 5 bases and J by 2 bases, 17 bases remained unmatched. The CDR3 is 19 residues long. Germline V gene data show CDR1 as MNHEY and CDR2 as SMNVEV (reference sequence). CDR3 sequence: CASSLQVRGRGGNTDTQYF. CDR3 nucleotide sequence: TGTGCCAGCAGTCTTCAGGTTAGGGGGCGGGGGGGAAACACAGATACGCAGTATTTT.

This clone is a singleton in its sample. The V call is TRBV19, the J call TRBJ1-4, with 7 nucleotides matching TRBD1. With V trimmed by 9 bases and J by 8 bases, 9 bases remained unmatched. Germline lookup yields CDR1 LNHDA and CDR2 SQIVND (reference sequence). The CDR3 consists of 13 residues. CDR3 DNA sequence: TGTGCCAGCACCCAGGGGGTAGGCGAAAAACTGTTTTTT. This sequence encodes CASTQGVGEKLFF.

The chain employs TRBV5-1 and TRBJ2-7; maybe TRBD2 (7 bases). V shed 0 bases and J shed 7 bases, with 14 bases lying between them. CDR3 length equals 14 residues. Per germline, CDR1 SGHRS and CDR2 YFSETQ. DNA for the CDR3: TGCGCCAGCAGCTTGGAGGGGGGGCGGTCGGAGCAGTACTTC. Residues: CASSLEGGRSEQYF. Based on the CDR3 plus reference TRBV5-1 and TRBJ2-7, the full variable domain is KAGVTQTPRYLIKTRGQQVTLSCSPISGHRSVSWYQQTPGQGLQFLFEYFSETQRNKGNFPGRFSGRQFSNSRSEMNVSTLELGDSALYLCASSLEGGRSEQYFGPGTRLTVT.

This clone has only a few counts. V is TRBV30 and J is TRBJ1-3, with TRBD1 matching over 7 bases. V trimming: 0 bases; J trimming: 0 bases; junction bases outside the gene matches: 2. The CDR3 runs to 15 residues. Germline-derived CDR1 and CDR2 are GTSNPN and SVGIG (reference sequence). The CDR3, as DNA: TGTGCCTGGAGTGTACAGGGGTACTCTGGAAACACCATATATTTT. It specifies CAWSVQGYSGNTIYF.

The chain has TRBV28 and TRBJ1-2; 7 bases align to TRBD1. With V trimmed by 6 bases and J by 4 bases, 8 bases remained unmatched. Germline CDR1 reads MDHEN; CDR2 reads SYDVKM. This CDR3 region has 14 residues. The CDR3 protein is CASRGQIVIYGYTF. DNA of the CDR3: TGTGCCAGCAGGGGACAGATAGTTATCTATGGCTACACCTTC.

V usage is TRBV4-1 and J usage is TRBJ2-6; 11 nucleotides align to TRBD1. Trimming at V came to 1 base and at J to 2 bases, leaving 4 bases not matched to a gene. The CDR3 loop spans 18 amino acids. Germline V gene sequence: CDR1 MGHRA, CDR2 YSYEKL. This CDR3 reads CASSQAGQGEPGANVLTF. Written as DNA, the CDR3 is TGCGCCAGCAGCCAAGCGGGACAGGGGGAACCTGGGGCCAACGTCCTGACTTTC.

The genes are TRBV2 and TRBJ2-2, with TRBD1 identical over 7 bases. Germline loops: CDR1 SNHLY, CDR2 FYNNEI. The CDR3 runs 16 residues. V shed 8 bases and J 5 bases; nucleotides not matched to a gene: 14. CDR3 sequence reads: CASLEGGRGCTGELFF. CDR3 nucleotide sequence: TGTGCCAGCCTAGAAGGGGGCAGGGGTTGTACCGGGGAGCTGTTTTTT.

This clone has just a few counts. The chain uses TRBV7-9 and TRBJ2-7; the D is unclear. V was cut by 1 base and J by 4 bases, with 5 bases left in between. This CDR3 comprises 12 residues. CDR1 and CDR2 from the germline V gene are SEHNR and FQNEAQ (reference sequence). CDR3 in amino acids: CASSLDPYEQYF. CDR3 sequence (DNA): TGTGCCAGCAGCTTAGATCCTTACGAGCAGTACTTC.

The rearrangement joins TRBV19 to TRBJ1-1; no clear D. The germline V gene encodes CDR1 LNHDA and CDR2 SQIVND (reference sequence). Trimming removed 5 bases from V and 1 base from J, with 8 bases in between. CDR3 length: 13 residues. CDR3 sequence: CASSGLPNTEAFF. The CDR3 DNA follows: TGTGCCAGTAGTGGGCTACCGAACACTGAAGCTTTCTTT.

V and J are TRBV2 and TRBJ2-1; perhaps TRBD2 as D (6 bases). Trimming took 5 bases from V and 4 from J, leaving 9 bases between them. The germline V gene has CDR1 SNHLY and CDR2 FYNNEI. This CDR3 has 13 residues. The CDR3 DNA reads TGTGCCAGCAGTAGGGCGGGATACAATGAGCAGTTCTTC. The encoded protein is CASSRAGYNEQFF.

The chain is built from TRBV5-1 and TRBJ2-3, with TRBD2 identical over 7 bases. V was pared by 4 bases and J by 4 bases, with 15 bases of the junction left unmatched. This CDR3 contains 17 residues. Germline lookup yields CDR1 SGHRS and CDR2 YFSETQ. The CDR3 spells CASSPHLGGSTADTQYF. The DNA for the CDR3 is TGCGCCAGCAGCCCGCATTTGGGCGGGAGTACCGCAGATACGCAGTATTTT.